This T cell receptor beta chain derives from a study of cytomegalovirus exposure and HLA in healthy donors. Notes on the study in general: In a later analysis, TCR beta V- and J-gene trimming was associated with a missense DCLRE1C variant. The sole available immune exposure information was CMV serostatus. Earlier analysis looked at TCR beta V segments, and most were productive about 90% or about 30% of the time.

Of note for this clone: Its matching antigen is unknown.

PCR used 60 Vbeta primers and 13 Jbeta primers. Only in-frame clones appear in the TCRdb table, and some are missing; sequencing was by immunoSEQ multiplex PCR. The top ten hold roughly 2% of the sample, which has about 130,000 clones, about 70% seen once. Germline lookup yields CDR1 MDHEN and CDR2 SYDVKM. The CDR3 loop spans 15 amino acids. The ends lost 2 bases at V and 7 bases at J; junction bases unmatched: 7. Material for sequencing was PBMCs. This receptor was identified in a woman aged 60-70 years in good health and CMV-seropositive. The chain couples TRBV28 to TRBJ2-7, with 11 bases fitting TRBD2. CDR3 residues: CASSLVVAGGGEQYF. DNA for the CDR3: TGTGCCAGCAGTTTAGTAGTAGCGGGAGGGGGGGAGCAGTACTTC.